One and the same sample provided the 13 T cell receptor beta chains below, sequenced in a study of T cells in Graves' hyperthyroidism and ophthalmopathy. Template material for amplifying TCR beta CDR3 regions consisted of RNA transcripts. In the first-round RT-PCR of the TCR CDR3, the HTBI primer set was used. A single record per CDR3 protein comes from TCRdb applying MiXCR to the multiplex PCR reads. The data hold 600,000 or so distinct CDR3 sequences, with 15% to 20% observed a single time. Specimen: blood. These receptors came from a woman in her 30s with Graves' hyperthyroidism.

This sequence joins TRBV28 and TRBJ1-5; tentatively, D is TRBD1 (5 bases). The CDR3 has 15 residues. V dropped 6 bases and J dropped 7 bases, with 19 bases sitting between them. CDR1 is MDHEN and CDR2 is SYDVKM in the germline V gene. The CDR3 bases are TGTGCCAGCAGAGCCCGCTTCTCTGGGGGACAGCCCCAGCATTTT. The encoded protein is CASRARFSGGQPQHF. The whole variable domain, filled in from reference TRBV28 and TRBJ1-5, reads DVKVTQSSRYLVKRTGEKVFLECVQDMDHENMFWYRQDPGLGLRLIYFSYDVKMKEKGDIPEGYSVSREKKERFSLILESASTNQTSMYLCASRARFSGGQPQHFGDGTRLSIL.

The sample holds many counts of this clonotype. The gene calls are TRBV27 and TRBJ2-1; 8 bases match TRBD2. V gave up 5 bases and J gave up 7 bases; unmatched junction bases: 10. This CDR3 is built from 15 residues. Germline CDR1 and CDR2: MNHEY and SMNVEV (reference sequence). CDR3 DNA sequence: TGTGCCAGCAGTCTTCGGGGGGGCACGTTGAATGAGCAGTTCTTC. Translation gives CASSLRGGTLNEQFF.

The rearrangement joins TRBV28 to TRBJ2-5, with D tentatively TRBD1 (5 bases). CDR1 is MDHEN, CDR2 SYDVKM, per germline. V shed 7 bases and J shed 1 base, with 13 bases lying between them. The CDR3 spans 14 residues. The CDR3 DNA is TGTGCCAGCACCTCCCCTGGGGCCCAAGAGACCCAGTACTTC. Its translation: CASTSPGAQETQYF.

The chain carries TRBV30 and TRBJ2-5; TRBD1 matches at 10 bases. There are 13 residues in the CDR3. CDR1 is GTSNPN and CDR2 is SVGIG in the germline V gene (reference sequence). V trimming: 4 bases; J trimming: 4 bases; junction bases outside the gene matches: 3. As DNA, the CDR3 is TGTGCCTGGACCAGGGACAGGGGAGAGACCCAGTACTTC. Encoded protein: CAWTRDRGETQYF.

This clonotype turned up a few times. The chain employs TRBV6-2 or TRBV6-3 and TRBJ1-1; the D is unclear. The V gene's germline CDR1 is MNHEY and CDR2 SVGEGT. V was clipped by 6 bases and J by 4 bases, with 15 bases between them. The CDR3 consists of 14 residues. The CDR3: CASRSLELGTEAFF. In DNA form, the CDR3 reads TGTGCCAGCAGATCCCTGGAACTGGGCACTGAAGCTTTCTTT.

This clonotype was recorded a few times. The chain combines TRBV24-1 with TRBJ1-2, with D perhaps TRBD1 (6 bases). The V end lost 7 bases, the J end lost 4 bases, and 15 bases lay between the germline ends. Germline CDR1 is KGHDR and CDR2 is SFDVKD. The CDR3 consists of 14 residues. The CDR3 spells CATSGAGASYGYTF. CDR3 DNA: TGTGCCACCAGCGGAGCAGGGGCTTCCTATGGCTACACCTTC.

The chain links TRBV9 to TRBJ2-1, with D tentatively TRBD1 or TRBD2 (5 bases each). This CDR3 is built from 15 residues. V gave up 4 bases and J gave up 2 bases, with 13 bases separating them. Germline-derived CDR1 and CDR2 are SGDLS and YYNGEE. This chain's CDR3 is CASSTRDAPYNEQFF. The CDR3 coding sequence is TGTGCCAGCAGCACCCGGGACGCGCCCTACAATGAGCAGTTCTTC.

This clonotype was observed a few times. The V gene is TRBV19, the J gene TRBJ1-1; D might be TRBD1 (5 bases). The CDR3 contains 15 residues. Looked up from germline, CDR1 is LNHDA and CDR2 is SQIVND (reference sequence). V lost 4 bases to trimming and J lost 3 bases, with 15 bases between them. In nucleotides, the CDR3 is TGTGCCAGTAGTACCATCGGACAAGAAGACACTGAAGCTTTCTTT. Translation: CASSTIGQEDTEAFF.

For the CDR3, the DNA is TGCAGTGCCGCGGGGTTAAAAGAGACCCAGTACTTC. This translates into CSAAGLKETQYF. The chain links TRBV20-1 to TRBJ2-5; D perhaps matches TRBD2 (6 bases). This CDR3 has 12 amino acids. V gave up 6 bases and J gave up 3 bases, with 11 bases separating them. CDR1 is DFQATT, CDR2 SNEGSKA, per germline (reference sequence).

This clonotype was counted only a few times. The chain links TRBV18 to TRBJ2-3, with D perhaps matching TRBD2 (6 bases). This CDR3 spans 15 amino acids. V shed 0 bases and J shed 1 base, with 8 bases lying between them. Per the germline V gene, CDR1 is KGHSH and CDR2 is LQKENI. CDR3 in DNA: TGTGCCAGCTCACCACCCTCTAGCGGCACAGATACGCAGTATTTT. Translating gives CASSPPSSGTDTQYF.

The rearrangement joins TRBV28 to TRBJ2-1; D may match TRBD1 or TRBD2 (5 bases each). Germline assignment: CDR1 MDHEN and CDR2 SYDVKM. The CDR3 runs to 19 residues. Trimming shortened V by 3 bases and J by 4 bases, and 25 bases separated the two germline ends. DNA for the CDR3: TGTGCCAGCAGTTTCCCCAGGTTTAGACGGGACGATGGGTACAATGAGCAGTTCTTC. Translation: CASSFPRFRRDDGYNEQFF.

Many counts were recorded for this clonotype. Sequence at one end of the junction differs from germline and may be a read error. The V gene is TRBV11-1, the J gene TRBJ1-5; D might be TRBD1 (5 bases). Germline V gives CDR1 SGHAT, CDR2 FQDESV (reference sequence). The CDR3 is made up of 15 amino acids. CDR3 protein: CASSLAAGSNQPQHF. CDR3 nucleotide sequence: TGTGCCAGCAGCCTAGCCGCAGGGAGCAATCAGCCCCAGCATTTT.

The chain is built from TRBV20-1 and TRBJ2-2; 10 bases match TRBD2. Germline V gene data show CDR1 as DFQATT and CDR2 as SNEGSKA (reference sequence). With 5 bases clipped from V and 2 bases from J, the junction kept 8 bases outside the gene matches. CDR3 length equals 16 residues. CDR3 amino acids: CSAPATSGINTGELFF. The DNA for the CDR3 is TGCAGTGCTCCCGCCACTAGCGGGATAAACACCGGGGAGCTGTTTTTT.